Listed here is a single T cell receptor beta chain. Sequencing was performed with immunoSEQ multiplex PCR; in TCRdb, only in-frame clones are kept and a portion is missing. The sample records around 24,000 clones, around 66% being singletons. The sample comes from a study of radiotherapy plus CTLA-4 blockade in lung cancer. The CDR3 length is 21 residues. The chain carries TRBV21-1 and TRBJ1-4. TRBV21-1 is a pseudogene segment. Specimen: peripheral blood, collected from a patient treated with radiotherapy plus ipilimumab. The clonotype was recovered from a human donor with non-small cell lung cancer who had stable disease on radiotherapy plus ipilimumab. This CDR3 reads CASSSCQDIAKFPGLNEKLFF. DNA of the CDR3: TGTGCCAGCAGCTCCTGCCAGGATATAGCAAAATTCCCCGGGCTTAATGAAAAACTGTTTTTT.